This TCR beta chain stems from a study of shared clonotypes between healthy human individuals (dated by TCRdb to 2018 to 2020). Notes on the research overall: The cohort included three men and a couple of women between 18 and 49 years of age. For each donor, three plates each were used for CD4 naive and CD4 memory, two plates were used for CD8 naive, and one plate was used for CD8 memory. The study deeply sequenced blood TCR repertoires of five healthy adults to estimate repertoire size and the extent of clonotype sharing between individuals. Different laboratories and diverse techniques were used to prepare libraries and sequence TCR repertoires, to increase sequencing depth and limit assay-specific biases. Per donor, leukapheresis produced somewhere between about 0.94 and 9.5 billion PBMCs.

Using the deep immunoSEQ assay, multiplex PCR amplified TCR CDR3 regions from genomic DNA. Genomic DNA extracted from each cell subset was distributed evenly over all wells of several immunoSEQ 96-well plates, and each plate served as one replicate. Each replicate PCR for sorted subsets received roughly 0.2 ug genomic DNA, equal to roughly 30,000 T cell genomes. Purified libraries were measured with a Qubit 3.0 fluorometer, size-checked on a Bioanalyzer 2100, and measured again with the KAPA Library Quantification kit. Each immunoSEQ 96-well plate was sequenced on its own single-read 150-cycle Illumina NextSeq 550 flow cell. For the original study's pipeline: The immunoSEQ output contained only junctional sequences without quality scores, so filtering could not match that applied to full-length reads. Sequences were annotated with PyIR, a Python wrapper for IgBLAST v1.9, using IMGT germline references to assign V/J genes and CDR3. Reads with weak V/J assignments (E-value above 1e-6), missing CDR3, stop codons, out-of-frame junctions, or ambiguous translated residues were removed. A V3J clonotype was defined by an identical inferred V gene, J gene, and CDR3 amino acid sequence. Percentage overlap between repertoires was computed as shared unique clonotypes divided by the size of the smaller repertoire. RTK rarefaction, the Chao1 estimator, and Recon v2.1 estimates of unobserved clonotypes were used to assess repertoire richness. For all TCRbeta clonotypes obtained by the gDNA method from a few donors, generation probabilities were computed with OLGA. Not all clones reach the TCRdb copy of this immuneACCESS table, which keeps in-frame sequences only. Checked studies attribute under half of the gap to unresolved V genes and leave the rest unexplained. From that table come the V and J calls and clone size; the DNA was used to work out D and trimming. The sample table shows 500,000 or so clones, and around 96% are seen once. About 0.059% of the sample belongs to the ten largest clones.

What the authors observed across the whole study: Because the study included a small number of donors, the genetic and exposure-history diversity represented was limited. Across four donors, roughly 5.4% of naive CD4, approximately 3.6% of naive CD8, 2.3% of memory CD4, and about 0.4% of memory CD8 clonotypes were shared. Compared with non-shared clonotypes, the clonotypes found in all four sorted-subset donors had higher generation probabilities. Pairwise subsampling indicated that sequencing depth was expected to affect the degree of clonotype sharing among donors. Larger estimated clonotype richness was generally found for naive subsets than for memory subsets. Sampling was restricted to blood, and TCR repertoires in tissue are likely to differ from TCR repertoires in blood. Even with the large sequencing depth, rarefaction of the sorted-subset datasets indicated that sequencing was incomplete.

Donors were healthy HIV-negative adults with no recently reported acute infections or vaccinations. All donors were Caucasian adults living in Nashville, Tennessee, USA. CD4+ T cells were enriched through magnetic negative selection, after which naive cells were positively selected on CD45RA and the remaining negative fraction served as the memory subset. After blood collection by leukapheresis, PBMCs were isolated using Ficoll-Histopaque density gradient centrifugation and then cryopreserved in the vapor phase of liquid nitrogen. Purity and quantity of every magnetically sorted T cell population were checked by analytical flow cytometry. From each sorted fraction, genomic DNA was isolated and quantified by UV absorbance on a Nanodrop 2000c. About this clone: Its antigen is not yet known. The input lacks base qualities; no much larger clone sits a single base away.

V was cut back by 3 bases and J by 7 bases, leaving a gap of 22 bases between them. The CDR3, from cysteine to phenylalanine, totals 16 residues. Solely the CDR3 DNA is kept, with 48 bases framed from the first base. According to the germline V gene, CDR1 reads SGHRS and CDR2 reads YFSETQ. This clonotype was sampled from a woman aged 25 to 45 in good health. The sequenced sample was naive CD4+ T cells sorted from blood. This specimen's cell subset or site label, per the study, means: CD45RA+ positively selected. The chain links TRBV5-1 with TRBJ1-2, with the identity of the D gene unclear. The CDR3 is CASSSYTAATWSGYTF. The DNA reads as follows: TGCGCCAGCAGCTCTTACACAGCGGCGACCTGGAGTGGCTACACCTTC.